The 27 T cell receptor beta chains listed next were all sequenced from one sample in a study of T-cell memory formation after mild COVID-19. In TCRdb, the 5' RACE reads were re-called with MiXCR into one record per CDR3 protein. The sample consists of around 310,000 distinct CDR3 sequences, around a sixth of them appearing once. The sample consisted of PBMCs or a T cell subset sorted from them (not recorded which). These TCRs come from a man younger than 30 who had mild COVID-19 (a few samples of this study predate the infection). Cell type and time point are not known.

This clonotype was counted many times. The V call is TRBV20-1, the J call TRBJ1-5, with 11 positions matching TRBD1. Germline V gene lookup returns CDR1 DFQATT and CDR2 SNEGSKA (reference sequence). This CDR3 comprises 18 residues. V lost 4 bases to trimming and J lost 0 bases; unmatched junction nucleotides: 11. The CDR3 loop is CSATLGGTGGSSNQPQHF. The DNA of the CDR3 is TGCAGTGCTACCCTTGGGGGGACAGGGGGGTCTAGCAATCAGCCCCAGCATTTT.

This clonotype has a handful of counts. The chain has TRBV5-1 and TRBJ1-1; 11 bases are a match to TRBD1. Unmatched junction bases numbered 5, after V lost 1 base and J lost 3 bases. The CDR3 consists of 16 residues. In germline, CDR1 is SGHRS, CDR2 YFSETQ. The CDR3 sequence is CASSLLDRGPYTEAFF. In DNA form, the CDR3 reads TGCGCCAGCAGCTTGCTGGACAGGGGGCCTTACACTGAAGCTTTCTTT.

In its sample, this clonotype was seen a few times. CDR3 sequence: CASSLGNHQPQHF. CDR3 in DNA: TGTGCCAGCAGTTTAGGGAACCATCAGCCCCAGCATTTT. This sequence joins TRBV12-3 or TRBV12-4 and TRBJ1-5; D uncertain. The germline V and J ends were trimmed by 1 base and 5 bases, with 6 bases remaining between them. The CDR3 is 13 amino acids.

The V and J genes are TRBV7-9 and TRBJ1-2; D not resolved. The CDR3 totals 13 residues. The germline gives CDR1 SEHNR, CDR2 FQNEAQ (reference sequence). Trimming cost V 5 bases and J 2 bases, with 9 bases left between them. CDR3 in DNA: TGTGCCAGCAGCATCGTCGGAAACTATGGCTACACCTTC. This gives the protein CASSIVGNYGYTF.

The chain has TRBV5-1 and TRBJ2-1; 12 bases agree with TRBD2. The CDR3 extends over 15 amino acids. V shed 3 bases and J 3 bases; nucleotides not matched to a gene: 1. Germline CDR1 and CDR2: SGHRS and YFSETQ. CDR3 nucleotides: TGCGCCAGCAGCTCGACTAGCGGGAGCTACAATGAGCAGTTCTTC. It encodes CASSSTSGSYNEQFF.

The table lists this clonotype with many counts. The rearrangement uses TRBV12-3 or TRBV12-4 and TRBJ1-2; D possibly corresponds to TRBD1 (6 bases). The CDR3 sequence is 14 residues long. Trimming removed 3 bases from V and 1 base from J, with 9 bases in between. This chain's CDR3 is CASSLDSSNYGYTF. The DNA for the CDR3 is TGTGCCAGCAGTTTGGACAGCAGTAACTATGGCTACACCTTC.

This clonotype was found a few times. In DNA, the CDR3 is TGTGCCAGCAGGGGGGCCGGGGGTGAAAAACTGTTTTTT. This sequence encodes CASRGAGGEKLFF. The chain links TRBV6-5 to TRBJ1-4; possible D gene TRBD1, 6 bases. The CDR3 contains 13 residues. Per germline, CDR1 MNHEY and CDR2 SVGAGI. V lost 6 bases, J lost 7 bases, and 12 bases lay in between.

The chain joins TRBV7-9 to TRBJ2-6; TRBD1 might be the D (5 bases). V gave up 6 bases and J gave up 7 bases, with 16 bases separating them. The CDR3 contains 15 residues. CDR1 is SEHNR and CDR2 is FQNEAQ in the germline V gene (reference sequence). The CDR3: CASSPPGNGANVLTF. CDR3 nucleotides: TGTGCCAGCAGTCCTCCAGGGAACGGAGCCAACGTCCTGACTTTC.

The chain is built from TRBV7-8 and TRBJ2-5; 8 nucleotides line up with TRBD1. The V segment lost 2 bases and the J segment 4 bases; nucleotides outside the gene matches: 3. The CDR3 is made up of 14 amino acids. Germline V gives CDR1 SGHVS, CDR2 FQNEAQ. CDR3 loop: CASSLRGQGETQYF. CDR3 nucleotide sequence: TGTGCCAGCAGCTTACGAGGACAGGGAGAGACCCAGTACTTC.

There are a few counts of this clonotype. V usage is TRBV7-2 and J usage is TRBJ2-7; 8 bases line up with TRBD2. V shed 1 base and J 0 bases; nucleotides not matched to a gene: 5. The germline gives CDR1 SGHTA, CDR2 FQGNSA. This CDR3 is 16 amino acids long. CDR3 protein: CASSLDSGGSSYEQYF. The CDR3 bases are TGTGCCAGCAGCTTAGACTCGGGGGGGAGCTCCTACGAGCAGTACTTC.

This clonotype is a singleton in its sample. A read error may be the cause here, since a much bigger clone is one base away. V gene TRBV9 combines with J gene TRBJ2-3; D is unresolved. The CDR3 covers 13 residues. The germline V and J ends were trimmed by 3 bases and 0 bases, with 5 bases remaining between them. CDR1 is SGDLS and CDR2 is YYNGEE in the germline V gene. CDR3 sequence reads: CASSDGSTDTQYF. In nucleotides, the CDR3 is TGTGCCAGCAGCGACGGAAGCACAGATACGCAGTATTTT.

The CDR3 DNA is TGCGCCAGCAGACACTTTCTCAGGGGGCGCGAACAGCCCCAGCATTTT. As protein: CASRHFLRGREQPQHF. The chain combines TRBV4-1 with TRBJ1-5; 8 bases map to TRBD1. Germline V CDR1 and CDR2: MGHRA, YSYEKL. With 6 bases clipped from V and 7 bases from J, the junction kept 14 bases outside the gene matches. This CDR3 region has 16 residues.

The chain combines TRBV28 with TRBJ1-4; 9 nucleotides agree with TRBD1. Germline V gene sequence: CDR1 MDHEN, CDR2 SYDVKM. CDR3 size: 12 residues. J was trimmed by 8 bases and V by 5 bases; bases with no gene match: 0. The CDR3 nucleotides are TGTGCCAGCAGTGGGACAGGGGAAAAACTGTTTTTT. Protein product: CASSGTGEKLFF.

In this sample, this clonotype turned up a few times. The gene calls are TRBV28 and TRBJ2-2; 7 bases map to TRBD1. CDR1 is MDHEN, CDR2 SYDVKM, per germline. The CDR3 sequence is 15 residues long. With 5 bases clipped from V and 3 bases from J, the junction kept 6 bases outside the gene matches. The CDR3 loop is CASSPPQGYTGELFF. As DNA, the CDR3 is TGTGCCAGCAGTCCCCCACAGGGGTACACCGGGGAGCTGTTTTTT.

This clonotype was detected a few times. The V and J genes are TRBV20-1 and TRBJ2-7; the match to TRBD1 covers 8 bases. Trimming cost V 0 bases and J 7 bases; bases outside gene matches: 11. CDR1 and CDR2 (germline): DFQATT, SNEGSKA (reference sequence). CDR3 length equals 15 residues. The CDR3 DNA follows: TGCAGTGCTAGAGATTCCGGGACAGGATTGTGGGAGCAGTACTTC. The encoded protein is CSARDSGTGLWEQYF.

The CDR3 sequence: CASSQLVTHYEQYV. CDR3 nucleotide sequence: TGCGCCAGCAGCCAACTAGTTACCCACTACGAGCAGTACGTC. This chain uses TRBV4-3 with TRBJ2-7; D is undetermined. Germline V CDR1 and CDR2: LGHNA, YSLEER. V lost 2 bases, J lost 3 bases, and 11 bases lay in between. The CDR3 sequence is 14 residues long.

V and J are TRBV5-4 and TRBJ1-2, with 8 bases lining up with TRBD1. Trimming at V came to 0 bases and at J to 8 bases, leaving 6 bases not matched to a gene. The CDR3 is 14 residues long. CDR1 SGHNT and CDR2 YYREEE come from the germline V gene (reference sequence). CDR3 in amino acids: CASSLGQGARGYTF. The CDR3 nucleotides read TGTGCCAGCAGCTTGGGGCAGGGGGCTCGCGGCTACACCTTC.

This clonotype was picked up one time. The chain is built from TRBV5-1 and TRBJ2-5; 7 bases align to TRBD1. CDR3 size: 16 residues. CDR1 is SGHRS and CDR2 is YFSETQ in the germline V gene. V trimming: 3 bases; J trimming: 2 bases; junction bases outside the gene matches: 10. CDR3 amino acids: CASSSIPDRVQETQYF. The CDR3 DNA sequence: TGCGCCAGCAGCTCAATTCCTGACAGGGTACAAGAGACCCAGTACTTC.

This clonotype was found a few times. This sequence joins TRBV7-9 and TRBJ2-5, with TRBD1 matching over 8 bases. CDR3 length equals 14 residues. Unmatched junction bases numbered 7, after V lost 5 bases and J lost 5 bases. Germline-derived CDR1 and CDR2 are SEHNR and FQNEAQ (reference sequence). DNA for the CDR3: TGTGCCAGCAGCCGAAACGGACAGGGTGAGACCCAGTACTTC. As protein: CASSRNGQGETQYF.

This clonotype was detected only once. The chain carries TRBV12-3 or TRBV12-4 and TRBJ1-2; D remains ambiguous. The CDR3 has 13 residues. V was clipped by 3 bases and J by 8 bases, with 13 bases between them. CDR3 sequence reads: CASSFGVRSGYTF. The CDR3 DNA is TGTGCCAGCAGTTTTGGGGTTAGGTCAGGCTACACCTTC.

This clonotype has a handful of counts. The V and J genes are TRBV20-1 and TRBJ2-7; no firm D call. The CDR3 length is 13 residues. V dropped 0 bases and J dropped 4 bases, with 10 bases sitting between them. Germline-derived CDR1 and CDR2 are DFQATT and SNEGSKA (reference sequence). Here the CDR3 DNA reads TGCAGTGCTAGAGATGTATCCGGTTACGAGCAGTACTTC. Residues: CSARDVSGYEQYF.

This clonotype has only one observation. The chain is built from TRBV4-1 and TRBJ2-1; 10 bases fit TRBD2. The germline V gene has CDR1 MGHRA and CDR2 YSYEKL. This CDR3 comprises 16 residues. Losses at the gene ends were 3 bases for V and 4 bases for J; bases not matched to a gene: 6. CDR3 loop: CASSQASSGGYNEQFF. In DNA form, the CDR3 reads TGCGCCAGCAGCCAGGCCTCTAGCGGGGGTTACAATGAGCAGTTCTTC.

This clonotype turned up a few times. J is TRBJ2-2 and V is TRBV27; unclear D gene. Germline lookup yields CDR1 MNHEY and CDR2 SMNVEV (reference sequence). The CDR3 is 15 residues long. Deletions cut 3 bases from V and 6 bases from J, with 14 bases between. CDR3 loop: CASSFLADRPGELFF. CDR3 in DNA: TGTGCCAGCAGTTTCCTGGCGGATCGCCCCGGGGAGCTGTTTTTT.

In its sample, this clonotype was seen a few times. CDR3 DNA: TGTGCCAGCAGCTTGTCAGCAAACCCCTATGGCTACACCTTC. Translation: CASSLSANPYGYTF. The chain recombines TRBV5-5 with TRBJ1-2; no clear D. The CDR3 runs 14 residues. CDR1 SGHKS and CDR2 YYEKEE come from the germline V gene (reference sequence). With 1 base removed from V and 4 bases from J, the gap between germline ends came to 11 bases.

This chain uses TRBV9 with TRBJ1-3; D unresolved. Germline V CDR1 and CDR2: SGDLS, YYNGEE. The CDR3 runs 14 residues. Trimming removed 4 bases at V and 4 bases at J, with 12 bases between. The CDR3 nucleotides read TGTGCCAGCAGCCCATTAGCGGGAGGAAACACCATATATTTT. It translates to CASSPLAGGNTIYF. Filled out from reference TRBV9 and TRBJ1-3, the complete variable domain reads DSGVTQTPKHLITATGQRVTLRCSPRSGDLSVYWYQQSLDQGLQFLIQYYNGEERAKGNILERFSAQQFPDLHSELNLSSLELGDSALYFCASSPLAGGNTIYFGEGSWLTVV.

CDR3 bases: TGTGCCAGCAGGACCGTTACGAGCCGGGCTGAAGCTTTCTTT. The encoded protein is CASRTVTSRAEAFF. The chain uses TRBV25-1 and TRBJ1-1; no clear D gene. The CDR3 is 14 residues long. Germline V gives CDR1 MGHDK, CDR2 SYGVNS. Trimming stripped 6 bases from V and 6 bases from J, with 17 bases between.

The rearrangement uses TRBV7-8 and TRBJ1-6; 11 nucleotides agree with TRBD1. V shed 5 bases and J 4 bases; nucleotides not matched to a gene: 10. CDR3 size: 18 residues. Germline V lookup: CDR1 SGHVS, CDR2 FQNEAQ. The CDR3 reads CASSLPGQGERYNSPLHF. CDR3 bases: TGTGCCAGCAGCCTTCCGGGACAGGGGGAGAGATATAATTCACCCCTCCACTTT.